Following are 26 T cell receptor beta chains from one sample sequenced in a study of resident and recirculating memory T cells in vitiligo. Produced via immunoSEQ multiplex PCR; TCRdb's table is partial and in-frame only. In the table there are around 76,000 clones, roughly nine tenths of which are singletons. Sequences were obtained from blood. These receptors were obtained from a male donor with vitiligo.

The sample holds one count of this clone. The gene calls are TRBV19 and TRBJ2-7; 9 bases are shared with TRBD1. This CDR3 has 15 residues. Germline lookup yields CDR1 LNHDA and CDR2 SQIVND (reference sequence). Losses at the gene ends were 8 bases for V and 1 base for J; bases not matched to a gene: 9. The CDR3, as DNA: TGTGCCAGTGGCCCAGGGGGACAGGGTTCCTACGAGCAGTACTTC. This translates into CASGPGGQGSYEQYF.

V is TRBV7-3 and J is TRBJ1-3; tentatively, D is TRBD1 (6 bases). The ends were cut back, 5 bases at V and 4 bases at J, with 24 bases in the middle. The length of the CDR3 is 18 residues. Per the germline V gene, CDR1 is SGHTA and CDR2 is FQGTGA. The CDR3 sequence: CASSQEAGGSGFGNTIYF. CDR3 nucleotides: TGTGCCAGCAGCCAAGAGGCGGGGGGCTCGGGGTTCGGAAACACCATATATTTT.

V usage is TRBV28 and J usage is TRBJ1-5, with D possibly being TRBD1 (6 bases). The CDR3 totals 17 residues. Per germline, CDR1 MDHEN and CDR2 SYDVKM. V was pared by 3 bases and J by 2 bases, with 17 bases between. The CDR3 DNA reads TGTGCCAGCAGTTTTTCCCAAACAGGGTATGGCAATCAGCCCCAGCATTTT. Protein sequence: CASSFSQTGYGNQPQHF.

The chain is built from TRBV7-2 and TRBJ1-2; D is perhaps TRBD1 (5 bases). The CDR3 length is 15 residues. Trimming cost V 2 bases and J 3 bases, with 13 bases left between them. Germline loops: CDR1 SGHTA, CDR2 FQGNSA. CDR3 DNA: TGTGCCAGCAGCTTAAGGGGCGGGGGTGACTATGGCTACACCTTC. It codes for CASSLRGGGDYGYTF.

This clone has a single count. The V call is TRBV13, the J call TRBJ1-1; D is perhaps TRBD1 (5 bases). V was clipped by 0 bases and J by 11 bases, with 16 bases between them. There are 14 residues in the CDR3. Germline CDR1 reads PRHDT; CDR2 reads FYEKMQ (reference sequence). The CDR3 reads CASSLGQGDGKAFF. The CDR3 DNA reads TGTGCCAGCAGCTTAGGCCAAGGGGATGGGAAGGCTTTCTTT.

The genes are TRBV7-9 and TRBJ1-1; D remains unclear. The CDR3 is 14 amino acids. Per germline, CDR1 SEHNR and CDR2 FQNEAQ (reference sequence). Deletions cut 5 bases from V and 4 bases from J, with 14 bases between. CDR3 region: CASSPSTAATEAFF. In nucleotides, the CDR3 is TGTGCCAGCAGCCCTAGCACGGCGGCCACTGAAGCTTTCTTT.

This rearrangement joins TRBV15 to TRBJ2-5; no definite D call. V was trimmed by 1 base and J by 1 base, leaving 10 bases between them. CDR1 and CDR2 from the germline V gene are LNHNV and YYDKDF (reference sequence). The CDR3 length is 15 residues. The CDR3 nucleotides are TGTGCCACCAGCAGAGTGCAGGATCTCCAAGAGACCCAGTACTTC. Protein sequence: CATSRVQDLQETQYF.

J is TRBJ1-5 and V is TRBV28, with a tentative D call TRBD1 (6 bases). The length of the CDR3 is 14 residues. Trimming removed 4 bases at V and 5 bases at J, with 12 bases between. Germline V gene data show CDR1 as MDHEN and CDR2 as SYDVKM. CDR3 loop: CASSSTGAYQPQHF. CDR3 bases: TGTGCCAGCAGTTCGACAGGCGCCTATCAGCCCCAGCATTTT.

V is TRBV5-1 and J is TRBJ1-1; possible D gene TRBD1, 5 bases. The CDR3 covers 15 residues. Trimming cost V 0 bases and J 1 base, with 10 bases left between them. The V gene's germline CDR1 is SGHRS and CDR2 YFSETQ. CDR3 loop: CASSLAWGGNTEAFF. The CDR3 DNA follows: TGCGCCAGCAGCTTGGCCTGGGGGGGGAACACTGAAGCTTTCTTT.

This sequence joins TRBV4-3 and TRBJ2-2; maybe TRBD1 (5 bases). Per germline, CDR1 LGHNA and CDR2 YSLEER. Trimming cost V 4 bases and J 0 bases, with 12 bases left between them. There are 16 residues in the CDR3. The CDR3 loop reads CASSLSGHANTGELFF. The CDR3 bases are TGCGCCAGCAGCCTTTCAGGGCACGCGAACACCGGGGAGCTGTTTTTT.

A single count supports this clone. The rearrangement joins TRBV5-1 to TRBJ2-3; 8 nucleotides match TRBD2. CDR1 SGHRS and CDR2 YFSETQ come from the germline V gene. The CDR3 contains 16 residues. With V trimmed by 9 bases and J by 8 bases, 20 bases remained unmatched. DNA for the CDR3: TGCGCCACCTCCCCCGGGAGCGGGGGCCCTCTGGGTACGCAGTATTTT. Its protein is CATSPGSGGPLGTQYF. The entire variable domain, with the rest obtained from reference TRBV5-1 and TRBJ2-3, is as follows: KAGVTQTPRYLIKTRGQQVTLSCSPISGHRSVSWYQQTPGQGLQFLFEYFSETQRNKGNFPGRFSGRQFSNSRSEMNVSTLELGDSALYLCATSPGSGGPLGTQYFGPGTRLTVL.

This chain connects TRBV4-1 to TRBJ1-2; D not certain. Looked up from germline, CDR1 is MGHRA and CDR2 is YSYEKL. V gave up 4 bases and J gave up 1 base, with 13 bases separating them. The CDR3 has 15 residues. The CDR3 here is CASSPTGLGNYGYTF. The CDR3 bases are TGCGCCAGCAGCCCGACCGGACTCGGTAACTATGGCTACACCTTC.

The CDR3 DNA reads as TGTGCCAGCAGTTACACAGGGGCCACCGGGGAGCTGTTTTTT. Translation gives CASSYTGATGELFF. The chain uses TRBV6-6 and TRBJ2-2, with 7 bases fitting TRBD1. Germline V lookup: CDR1 MNHNY, CDR2 SVGAGI (reference sequence). The CDR3 extends over 14 amino acids. Trimming cost V 2 bases and J 4 bases; bases outside gene matches: 1.

This chain uses TRBV7-9 with TRBJ1-2, with D perhaps TRBD1 (6 bases). CDR3 length: 13 residues. Trimming stripped 5 bases from V and 8 bases from J, with 15 bases between. Germline V lookup: CDR1 SEHNR, CDR2 FQNEAQ (reference sequence). In DNA form, the CDR3 reads TGTGCCAGCAGCACCCGGGGGGGGCGGGGCTACACCTTC. It is translated as CASSTRGGRGYTF.

This chain links TRBV7-2 with TRBJ2-3, with 7 bases that match TRBD2. CDR1 and CDR2 (germline): SGHTA, FQGNSA. The J segment lost 3 bases and the V segment lost 2 bases, leaving 14 bases of the junction unmatched. This CDR3 spans 18 amino acids. CDR3 nucleotide sequence: TGTGCCAGCAGCTTAAAGGAGCGGGGTAATAGTAGGACAGATACGCAGTATTTT. As protein: CASSLKERGNSRTDTQYF.

The genes are TRBV6-6 and TRBJ1-3, with 8 positions matching TRBD1. This CDR3 spans 15 amino acids. The V and J ends lost 6 bases and 4 bases, in that order; junction bases with no gene match: 8. Germline V gene data show CDR1 as MNHNY and CDR2 as SVGAGI (reference sequence). This CDR3 reads CASRVGQGEGNTIYF. CDR3 bases: TGTGCCAGCAGAGTCGGACAGGGTGAAGGAAACACCATATATTTT.

This clone was picked up a small number of times. The chain links TRBV30 to TRBJ2-1; 10 bases line up with TRBD2. V was pared by 1 base and J by 7 bases, with 10 bases of the junction left unmatched. Germline-derived CDR1 and CDR2 are GTSNPN and SVGIG (reference sequence). The CDR3 is 16 amino acids. CDR3 coding DNA: TGTGCCTGGAGTGCTATGACTAGCGGGTTCCTTAATGAGCAGTTCTTC. As protein: CAWSAMTSGFLNEQFF.

About this clone itself: At one end the junction does not follow the germline gene, possibly because of a read error. The J gene is TRBJ2-2, the V gene TRBV2, with 12 nucleotides matching TRBD1. CDR1 and CDR2 from the germline V gene are SNHLY and FYNNEI. The CDR3 has 13 residues. The chain's CDR3 is CASSEERGTGGTF. The CDR3 nucleotides are TGTGCCAGCAGTGAGGAACGTGGGACAGGGGGCACCTTT.

The chain recombines TRBV11-2 with TRBJ2-5, with 15 bases identical to TRBD2. Germline trimming cut 6 bases from V and 3 bases from J; bases unmatched to any gene: 5. Germline CDR1 reads SGHAT; CDR2 reads FQNNGV. This CDR3 has 16 amino acids. CDR3 bases: TGTGCCAGCAGGCCCGGGACTAGCGGGGGGAAAGAGACCCAGTACTTC. This encodes CASRPGTSGGKETQYF.

The rearrangement links TRBV11-1 to TRBJ1-1, with 8 nucleotides matching TRBD1. The CDR3 runs to 14 residues. The V gene's germline CDR1 is SGHAT and CDR2 FQDESV (reference sequence). The V segment lost 5 bases and the J segment 4 bases; nucleotides outside the gene matches: 6. Here the CDR3 reads CASSDRTGSTEAFF. In nucleotides, the CDR3 is TGTGCCAGCAGCGACCGGACAGGGAGCACTGAAGCTTTCTTT.

This clone has just a few counts. This chain links TRBV4-1 with TRBJ1-2; D not certain. V dropped 2 bases and J dropped 0 bases, with 10 bases sitting between them. CDR1 is MGHRA, CDR2 YSYEKL, per germline. The CDR3 length is 15 residues. In DNA, the CDR3 is TGCGCCAGCAGCCAAACTGACACATCTAACTATGGCTACACCTTC. The encoded protein is CASSQTDTSNYGYTF.

The chain has TRBV7-6 and TRBJ2-7; TRBD1 aligns across 7 bases. This CDR3 is built from 13 residues. The junction had 5 bases not matched to a gene; V was cut back by 5 bases and J by 4 bases. Germline-derived CDR1 and CDR2 are SGHVS and FNYEAQ. CDR3 bases: TGTGCCAGCAGCCCCCAACAGGGGTACGAGCAGTACTTC. This translates into CASSPQQGYEQYF. The full variable domain, in which reference TRBV7-6 and TRBJ2-7 provide the parts outside the CDR3, is GAGVSQSPRYKVTKRGQDVALRCDPISGHVSLYWYRQALGQGPEFLTYFNYEAQQDKSGLPNDRFSAERPEGSISTLTIQRTEQRDSAMYRCASSPQQGYEQYFGPGTRLTVT.

DNA for the CDR3: TGCGCCAGCAGCCAAGGCCAGGGGTTCCAAGAGACCCAGTACTTC. It specifies CASSQGQGFQETQYF. V usage is TRBV4-3 and J usage is TRBJ2-5, with a possible D match to TRBD1 (6 bases). Between the trimmed V and J ends, which lost 1 base and 1 base, there was a span of 10 bases. CDR3 size: 15 residues. CDR1 is LGHNA and CDR2 is YSLEER in the germline V gene.

The V and J genes are TRBV2 and TRBJ2-7; 9 bases fit TRBD1. The CDR3 length is 15 residues. The germline gives CDR1 SNHLY, CDR2 FYNNEI. The V segment lost 6 bases and the J segment 7 bases; nucleotides outside the gene matches: 13. The CDR3 coding sequence is TGTGCCAGCAGCGACGGGACAGGGCGCCGTGGGGAGCAGTACTTC. The encoded protein is CASSDGTGRRGEQYF.

The rearrangement joins TRBV21-1 to TRBJ1-3; TRBD1, as called in the table, went unchecked against the DNA. TRBV21-1 is a pseudogene segment. The CDR3 loop spans 21 amino acids. The CDR3 is CASSKRRGQGVCLCSGNTIYF. The CDR3 coding sequence is TGTGCCAGCAGCAAGCGCCGAGGACAGGGGGTCTGCTTGTGCTCTGGAAACACCATATATTTT.

The CDR3 is CASSSDPGGYTF. The CDR3 DNA reads as TGTGCCAGCAGCTCCGACCCGGGGGGCTACACCTTC. The chain couples TRBV28 to TRBJ1-2; no clear D. V dropped 6 bases and J dropped 8 bases, with 13 bases sitting between them. Germline V gene lookup returns CDR1 MDHEN and CDR2 SYDVKM. The CDR3 loop spans 12 amino acids.